The 22 T cell receptor beta chains below were found in one sample sequenced in a study of response to subunit inactivated influenza vaccine. In TCRdb, the RT-PCR reads were re-called with MiXCR into one record per CDR3 protein. The sample yields roughly 540,000 distinct CDR3 sequences, roughly 25% seen once. The same sample was also used in a study of T cells expressing NK-cell markers. That report adds: 5'RACE template switching built TCR beta cDNA with unique molecular identifiers.

The sample was CD4+ T cells sorted from PBMCs, taken 12 days after vaccination. The receptors derive from a man aged 45-60 years who received an inactivated influenza vaccine.

This clonotype was observed at least ten times. The V gene is TRBV12-3 or TRBV12-4, the J gene TRBJ1-5; no clear D. The V gene lost 2 bases and the J gene lost 5 bases, with 7 bases spanning the gap. The CDR3 loop spans 13 amino acids. The CDR3 region is CASSLRGDQPQHF. CDR3 in DNA: TGTGCCAGCAGTTTACGGGGTGATCAGCCCCAGCATTTT.

This clonotype was counted only a few times. V is TRBV20-1 and J is TRBJ2-1; the match to TRBD1 covers 11 bases. J lost 7 bases, V lost 3 bases, and 8 bases had no gene match. CDR1 and CDR2 from the germline V gene are DFQATT and SNEGSKA (reference sequence). There are 15 residues in the CDR3. For the CDR3, the DNA is TGCAGTGCTAGGACCGGGACAGGGGGTGGGAATGAGCAGTTCTTC. Translated, it gives CSARTGTGGGNEQFF.

The CDR3 DNA reads as TGCAGCGTCCGAGGGGCACAGGGGGGAAGGGGAGAGACCCAGTACTTC. This sequence encodes CSVRGAQGGRGETQYF. This chain joins TRBV29-1 and TRBJ2-5; 8 nucleotides align to TRBD1. CDR1 is SQVTM, CDR2 ANQGSEA, per germline. V shed 6 bases, J shed 4 bases, and the junction held 16 bases outside the gene matches. This CDR3 region has 16 residues.

This chain uses TRBV6-5 with TRBJ2-1; D is unresolved. The CDR3 has 14 residues. V lost 0 bases and J lost 4, with 7 bases in between. From germline, CDR1 is MNHEY and CDR2 SVGAGI. The CDR3, as DNA: TGTGCCAGCAGTTACTCCGCCGGTTACAATGAGCAGTTCTTC. Translated: CASSYSAGYNEQFF.

The genes are TRBV2 and TRBJ2-6; 7 nucleotides match TRBD1. J was trimmed by 1 base and V by 7 bases; bases with no gene match: 4. CDR1 and CDR2 from the germline V gene are SNHLY and FYNNEI. The CDR3 runs to 15 residues. The CDR3 is CASTPTGSGANVLTF. The CDR3 DNA reads TGTGCCAGCACCCCGACAGGGTCTGGGGCCAACGTCCTGACTTTC.

CDR3 residues: CASSTGHKGEQYF. The CDR3 region has the DNA TGTGCCAGCAGCACCGGACATAAGGGAGAGCAGTACTTC. V gene TRBV7-3 combines with J gene TRBJ2-7; tentative D call: TRBD1 (5 bases). This CDR3 contains 13 residues. Deletions cut 5 bases from V and 7 bases from J, with 15 bases between. Per the germline V gene, CDR1 is SGHTA and CDR2 is FQGTGA.

The chain combines TRBV11-3 with TRBJ1-1; 10 nucleotides agree with TRBD1. Germline CDR1 reads SGHNT; CDR2 reads YENEEA. CDR3 length: 16 amino acids. The V and J ends lost 5 bases and 3 bases, in that order; junction bases with no gene match: 9. The DNA for the CDR3 is TGTGCCAGCAGCCCCGGGACAGGGGACCCGGACACTGAAGCTTTCTTT. Amino acids: CASSPGTGDPDTEAFF.

This sequence joins TRBV5-1 and TRBJ2-2; 12 bases fit TRBD2. Germline assignment: CDR1 SGHRS and CDR2 YFSETQ. This CDR3 has 17 residues. V shed 4 bases, J shed 5 bases, and the junction held 9 bases outside the gene matches. The CDR3 DNA sequence: TGCGCCAGCAGCCAAGGACTAGCGGGATCTTGGACCGGGGAGCTGTTTTTT. Translating gives CASSQGLAGSWTGELFF.

This clonotype was observed a handful of times. The rearrangement links TRBV20-1 to TRBJ2-1; 7 nucleotides align to TRBD1. Per germline, CDR1 DFQATT and CDR2 SNEGSKA (reference sequence). The CDR3 is 14 residues long. The junction had 7 bases not matched to a gene; V was cut back by 5 bases and J by 3 bases. CDR3 bases: TGCAGTGCTTCACCCGGGACAGACTACAATGAGCAGTTCTTC. Residues: CSASPGTDYNEQFF.

V is TRBV4-1 and J is TRBJ2-7, with D perhaps TRBD1 (6 bases). The CDR3 spans 15 residues. V lost 2 bases and J lost 1, with 12 bases in between. The germline V gene has CDR1 MGHRA and CDR2 YSYEKL. The CDR3 bases are TGCGCCAGCAGCCAATTCACTACAGGGTCCTACGAGCAGTACTTC. Its protein product is CASSQFTTGSYEQYF.

The chain uses TRBV5-6 and TRBJ2-4, with TRBD1 matching over 9 bases. Germline assignment: CDR1 SGHDT and CDR2 YYEEEE. The trim removed 0 bases at V and 1 base at J, leaving 8 bases unmatched. The CDR3 contains 18 residues. CDR3 DNA sequence: TGTGCCAGCAGCTTGGCGGGGTCTGGACAGGGGGCCAAAAACATTCAGTACTTC. Translated, it gives CASSLAGSGQGAKNIQYF.

This clonotype appeared many times. The chain is built from TRBV15 and TRBJ1-2; the D is unclear. Trimming cost V 3 bases and J 8 bases, with 13 bases left between them. The germline CDR1 and CDR2 sequences are LNHNV and YYDKDF (reference sequence). The CDR3 has 13 residues. The DNA for the CDR3 is TGTGCCACCAGCAGGGACCTGACCGAAGGCTACACCTTC. As protein: CATSRDLTEGYTF.

This clonotype was counted only a few times. The chain joins TRBV20-1 to TRBJ2-5, with D tentatively TRBD1 or TRBD2 (6 bases each). Trimming stripped 7 bases from V and 1 base from J, with 10 bases between. CDR3 length equals 12 residues. Germline-derived CDR1 and CDR2 are DFQATT and SNEGSKA (reference sequence). CDR3 residues: CSGRGPQETQYF. In nucleotides, the CDR3 is TGCAGTGGACGGGGGCCCCAAGAGACCCAGTACTTC.

The chain has TRBV29-1 and TRBJ1-1; 7 bases are shared with TRBD1. The CDR3 sequence is 12 residues long. Germline V CDR1 and CDR2: SQVTM, ANQGSEA. V was pared by 7 bases and J by 1 base, with 3 bases of the junction left unmatched. The CDR3 coding sequence is TGCAGCGCGGGACAGAGGAACACTGAAGCTTTCTTT. Its protein product is CSAGQRNTEAFF. The variable domain in full, completed from reference TRBV29-1 and TRBJ1-1, reads SAVISQKPSRDICQRGTSLTIQCQVDSQVTMMFWYRQQPGQSLTLIATANQGSEATYESGFVIDKFPISRPNLTFSTLTVSNMSPEDSSIYLCSAGQRNTEAFFGQGTRLTVV.

The rearrangement uses TRBV5-1 and TRBJ1-1, with TRBD1 matching over 8 bases. Germline lookup yields CDR1 SGHRS and CDR2 YFSETQ. V was pared by 0 bases and J by 3 bases, with 7 bases of the junction left unmatched. This CDR3 comprises 16 residues. CDR3 sequence: CASSLGSGGADTEAFF. The DNA of the CDR3 is TGCGCCAGCAGCTTGGGGTCAGGGGGCGCGGACACTGAAGCTTTCTTT.

This clonotype was seen just once. The gene calls are TRBV20-1 and TRBJ2-3; D is possibly TRBD1 (5 bases). Germline V gene lookup returns CDR1 DFQATT and CDR2 SNEGSKA (reference sequence). The CDR3 contains 12 residues. The chain's CDR3 is CRSRVSTDTQYF. Written as DNA, the CDR3 is TGCCGTTCCAGGGTTAGCACAGATACGCAGTATTTT.

The gene calls are TRBV29-1 and TRBJ1-1, with D possibly being TRBD1 (5 bases). This CDR3 spans 12 amino acids. Per germline, CDR1 SQVTM and CDR2 ANQGSEA. Deletions cut 7 bases from V and 1 base from J, with 10 bases between. CDR3 amino acids: CSGGEGNTEAFF. The CDR3 DNA reads as TGCAGCGGGGGGGAAGGGAACACTGAAGCTTTCTTT.

This clonotype came up a few times. This chain's CDR3 is CASSYSGTGGNSPLHF. CDR3 bases: TGTGCCAGCAGTTACTCTGGGACAGGGGGAAATTCACCCCTCCACTTT. The chain joins TRBV6-2 or TRBV6-3 to TRBJ1-6; TRBD1 matches at 11 bases. Germline V CDR1 and CDR2: MNHEY, SVGEGT. The V segment lost 0 bases and the J segment 7 bases; nucleotides outside the gene matches: 2. The CDR3 is 16 amino acids.

The chain has TRBV6-1 and TRBJ2-5, with D perhaps matching TRBD2 (6 bases). From germline, CDR1 is MNHNS and CDR2 SASEGT. CDR3 length equals 15 residues. Trimming removed 6 bases from V and 1 base from J, with 15 bases in between. As DNA, the CDR3 is TGTGCCAGCAGGCTTACCGGGAGAAGCCAAGAGACCCAGTACTTC. This codes for CASRLTGRSQETQYF.

V usage is TRBV25-1 and J usage is TRBJ2-4; D is perhaps TRBD1 (5 bases). Germline V gene data show CDR1 as MGHDK and CDR2 as SYGVNS. V lost 3 bases, J lost 9 bases, and 15 bases lay in between. The CDR3 covers 14 residues. The CDR3 sequence is CASSDPQGFGIQYF. The CDR3 region has the DNA TGTGCCAGCAGTGACCCTCAGGGTTTCGGCATTCAGTACTTC.

V gene TRBV7-8 combines with J gene TRBJ2-3, with 7 bases identical to TRBD1. With V trimmed by 3 bases and J by 2 bases, 5 bases remained unmatched. Germline V CDR1 and CDR2: SGHVS, FQNEAQ. CDR3 size: 15 residues. The CDR3 coding sequence is TGTGCCAGCAGCTTTAAGGGGGCTAACACAGATACGCAGTATTTT. This translates into CASSFKGANTDTQYF.

J is TRBJ1-6 and V is TRBV27; weak D call: TRBD1 (6 bases). The CDR3 covers 17 residues. Germline CDR1 and CDR2: MNHEY and SMNVEV (reference sequence). V gave up 5 bases and J gave up 2 bases, with 16 bases separating them. CDR3: CASSPRTARPYNSPLHF. DNA of the CDR3: TGTGCCAGCAGTCCAAGGACAGCCCGCCCCTATAATTCACCCCTCCACTTT.